This T cell receptor (beta chain) was documented in a study of Graves' ophthalmopathy and Graves' hyperthyroidism. Study-level information: The stable label applied to hyperthyroidism with no ophthalmopathy within 18 months of follow-up.

There are a few counts of this clonotype. Aged 18 to 65, hyperthyroidism patients had been newly diagnosed, with under 2 months' duration. In this cohort, patients with other autoimmune diseases, uncontrolled infections, pregnancy or lactation were excluded. The CDR3 totals 15 residues. The germline V gene encodes CDR1 SGDLS and CDR2 YYNGEE. Trimming cost V 3 bases and J 0 bases, with 13 bases left between them. Amplifying from RNA transcripts, the study obtained TCR beta CDR3 regions. After a first-round RT-PCR with HTBI primers, a second-round multiplex PCR was run. MiXCR was run by TCRdb on the multiplex PCR reads, yielding one entry per CDR3 protein. The table lists more than 1,000,000 distinct CDR3 sequences, 35% to 40% of them singletons.

The rearrangement links TRBV9 to TRBJ2-7; D unclear. The source material was peripheral blood or thyroid tissue (not recorded which). This clonotype originated in an adult man with Graves' hyperthyroidism. The CDR3 coding sequence is TGTGCCAGCAGCGCGAGGATCGATAGCTCCTACGAGCAGTACTTC. Its translation is CASSARIDSSYEQYF.